This T cell receptor (beta chain) was sequenced for a study of Ad26.COV2.S vaccination and SARS-CoV-2 variants. Clones were sequenced by immunoSEQ multiplex PCR, and TCRdb holds only the in-frame ones, with some missing. The sample holds 440,000 or so clones; roughly 90% are singletons and the top ten take around 1.7%. Germline CDR1 and CDR2: SNHLY and FYNNEI. This CDR3 is 14 amino acids long. Trimming cost V 3 bases and J 9 bases; bases outside gene matches: 7. The treatment here: 15 to 20 received Ad26.COV2.S at low or high dose, single or two shots; several received placebo; per-sample allocation not given. Samples were taken on day 63 after the first vaccine or placebo injection.

Here the sequenced sample was peripheral blood, taken in a trial of Ad26.COV2.S vaccine versus placebo. The rearrangement uses TRBV2 and TRBJ1-2, with TRBD1 matching 10 bases. This TCR came from a person aged 18-65 years who received the Ad26.COV2.S COVID-19 vaccine or a placebo. CDR3 bases: TGTGCCAGCAGTGAGACGACAGGGGGCCATAGCTACACCTTC. Translating it yields CASSETTGGHSYTF.